This TCR beta chain was captured by sequencing in a study of blood T cell repertoires in COVID-19. Across the whole study: There were acute and convalescent COVID-19 samples, and they came from the United States, Italy and Spain. T cells, B-cell-depleted T cells, or PBMCs supplied cDNA or gDNA.

Authors' data handling: How many nucleated cells were present was estimated from reference gene primer amplification. Using immunoSEQ multiplex PCR, the repertoire was profiled, and TCRdb retains in-frame clones only, with some absent. D and trimming come from the DNA, and the V and J calls and clone size come from that table. The data show 65,000 to 80,000 clones, around 90% seen once. Sequenced sample: peripheral blood. The receptor was derived from a man between 45 and 60 years old with active COVID-19.

As DNA, the CDR3 is TGCAGTGCTAGTAGAGGGGACTTGGGTTCTGAGCAGTTCTTC. It specifies CSASRGDLGSEQFF. V is TRBV20-1 and J is TRBJ2-1; perhaps TRBD2 as D (6 bases). Germline CDR1 and CDR2: DFQATT and SNEGSKA (reference sequence). The CDR3 length is 14 residues. Trimming pared 3 bases from V and 9 bases from J, leaving 18 bases between.